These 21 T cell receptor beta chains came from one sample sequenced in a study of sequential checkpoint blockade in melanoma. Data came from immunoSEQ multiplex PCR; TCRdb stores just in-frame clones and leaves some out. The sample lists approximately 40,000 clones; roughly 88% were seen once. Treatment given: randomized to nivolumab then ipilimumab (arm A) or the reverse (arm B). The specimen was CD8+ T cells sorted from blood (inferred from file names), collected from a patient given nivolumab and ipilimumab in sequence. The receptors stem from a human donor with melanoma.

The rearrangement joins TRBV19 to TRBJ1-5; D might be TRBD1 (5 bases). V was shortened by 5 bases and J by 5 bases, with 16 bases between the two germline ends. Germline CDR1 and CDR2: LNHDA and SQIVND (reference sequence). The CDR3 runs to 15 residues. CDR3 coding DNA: TGTGCCAGTAGTTGGACGGTGATGGGGCATCAGCCCCAGCATTTT. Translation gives CASSWTVMGHQPQHF. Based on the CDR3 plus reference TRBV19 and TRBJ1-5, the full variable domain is DGGITQSPKYLFRKEGQNVTLSCEQNLNHDAMYWYRQDPGQGLRLIYYSQIVNDFQKGDIAEGYSVSREKKESFPLTVTSAQKNPTAFYLCASSWTVMGHQPQHFGDGTRLSIL.

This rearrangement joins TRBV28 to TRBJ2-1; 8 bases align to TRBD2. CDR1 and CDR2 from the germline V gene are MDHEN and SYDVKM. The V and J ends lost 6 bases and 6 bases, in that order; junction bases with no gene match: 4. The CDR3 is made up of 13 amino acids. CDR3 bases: TGTGCCAGCAGCGAAACTAGCGGCAATGAGCAGTTCTTC. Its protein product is CASSETSGNEQFF.

CDR3 amino acids: CASSLTGGSSNQPQHF. The CDR3 nucleotides are TGTGCCAGCAGCTTAACGGGCGGGAGTAGCAATCAGCCCCAGCATTTT. The gene calls are TRBV7-3 and TRBJ1-5; D call uncertain. V lost 0 bases and J lost 0, with 9 bases in between. The CDR3 sequence is 16 residues long. Germline lookup yields CDR1 SGHTA and CDR2 FQGTGA.

CDR3 protein: CASSPGQHYEQYF. CDR3 nucleotide sequence: TGTGCCAGCAGTCCGGGACAGCACTACGAGCAGTACTTC. The V and J genes are TRBV27 and TRBJ2-7; 7 bases agree with TRBD1. The CDR3 contains 13 residues. The germline gives CDR1 MNHEY, CDR2 SMNVEV (reference sequence). V was clipped by 5 bases and J by 3 bases; unmatched bases: 4.

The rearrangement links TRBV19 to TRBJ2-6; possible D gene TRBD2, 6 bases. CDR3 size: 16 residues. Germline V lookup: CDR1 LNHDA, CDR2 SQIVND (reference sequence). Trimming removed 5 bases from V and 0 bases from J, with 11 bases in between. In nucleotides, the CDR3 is TGTGCCAGTAGTTTGGGACTTCGCTCTGGGGCCAACGTCCTGACTTTC. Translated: CASSLGLRSGANVLTF.

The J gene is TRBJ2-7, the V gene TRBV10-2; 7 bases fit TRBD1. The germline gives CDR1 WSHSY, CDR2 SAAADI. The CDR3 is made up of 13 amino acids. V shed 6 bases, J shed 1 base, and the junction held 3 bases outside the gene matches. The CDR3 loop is CASSATGSYEQYF. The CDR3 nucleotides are TGCGCCAGCAGCGCGACAGGGTCCTACGAGCAGTACTTC.

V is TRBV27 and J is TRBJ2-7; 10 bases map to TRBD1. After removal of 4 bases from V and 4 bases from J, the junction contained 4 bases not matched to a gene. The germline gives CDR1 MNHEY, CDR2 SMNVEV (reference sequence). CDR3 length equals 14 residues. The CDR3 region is CASSYGTGAYEQYF. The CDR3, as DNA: TGTGCCAGCAGTTATGGGACAGGGGCGTACGAGCAGTACTTC.

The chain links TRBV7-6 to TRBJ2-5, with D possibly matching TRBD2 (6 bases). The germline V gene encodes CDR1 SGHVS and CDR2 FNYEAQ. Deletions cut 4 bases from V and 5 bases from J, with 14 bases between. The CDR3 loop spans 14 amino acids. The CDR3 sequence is CASSSTRTRETQYF. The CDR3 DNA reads TGTGCCAGCAGCTCGACTAGGACTCGGGAGACCCAGTACTTC. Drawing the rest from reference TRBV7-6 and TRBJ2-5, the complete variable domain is GAGVSQSPRYKVTKRGQDVALRCDPISGHVSLYWYRQALGQGPEFLTYFNYEAQQDKSGLPNDRFSAERPEGSISTLTIQRTEQRDSAMYRCASSSTRTRETQYFGPGTRLLVL.

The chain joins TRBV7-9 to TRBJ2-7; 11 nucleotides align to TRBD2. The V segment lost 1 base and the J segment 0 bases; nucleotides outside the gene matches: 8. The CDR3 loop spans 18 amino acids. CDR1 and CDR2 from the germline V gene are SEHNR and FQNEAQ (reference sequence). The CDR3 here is CASSLEGLAGGLSYEQYF. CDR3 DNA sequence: TGTGCCAGCAGCTTAGAGGGGCTAGCGGGAGGCCTCTCCTACGAGCAGTACTTC.

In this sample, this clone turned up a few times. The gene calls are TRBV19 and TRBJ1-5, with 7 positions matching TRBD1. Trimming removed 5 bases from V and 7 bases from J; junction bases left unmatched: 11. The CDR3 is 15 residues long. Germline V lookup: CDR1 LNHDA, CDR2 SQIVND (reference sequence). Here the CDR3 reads CASSWDEGARQPQHF. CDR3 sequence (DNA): TGTGCCAGTAGTTGGGACGAGGGGGCGAGGCAGCCCCAGCATTTT.

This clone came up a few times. The CDR3 reads CSGNLVLAGGTPKRTDTQYF. CDR3 bases: TGCAGCGGCAACCTCGTACTAGCGGGAGGGACGCCAAAGCGCACAGATACGCAGTATTTT. This chain links TRBV29-1 with TRBJ2-3, with 13 bases fitting TRBD2. The CDR3 has 20 amino acids. V was clipped by 7 bases and J by 1 base; unmatched bases: 20. CDR1 SQVTM and CDR2 ANQGSEA come from the germline V gene.

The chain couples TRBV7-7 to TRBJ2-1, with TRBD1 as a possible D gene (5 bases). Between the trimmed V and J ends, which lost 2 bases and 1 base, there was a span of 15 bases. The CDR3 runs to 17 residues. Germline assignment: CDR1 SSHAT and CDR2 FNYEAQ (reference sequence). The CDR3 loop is CASSLFEAGSSYNEQFF. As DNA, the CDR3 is TGTGCCAGCAGCTTATTTGAGGCAGGGTCTTCCTACAATGAGCAGTTCTTC.

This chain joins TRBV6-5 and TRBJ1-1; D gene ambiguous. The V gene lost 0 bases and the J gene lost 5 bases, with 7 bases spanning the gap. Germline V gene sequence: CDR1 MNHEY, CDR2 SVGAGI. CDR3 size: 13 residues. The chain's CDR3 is CASSYSTGTEAFF. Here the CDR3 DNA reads TGTGCCAGCAGTTACTCGACTGGTACTGAAGCTTTCTTT.

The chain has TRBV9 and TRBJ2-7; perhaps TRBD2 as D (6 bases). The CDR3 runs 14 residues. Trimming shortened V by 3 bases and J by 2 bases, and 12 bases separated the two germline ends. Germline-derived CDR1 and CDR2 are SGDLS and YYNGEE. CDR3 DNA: TGTGCCAGCAGCGCCCGGGAGCTTGCCTACGAGCAGTACTTC. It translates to CASSARELAYEQYF.

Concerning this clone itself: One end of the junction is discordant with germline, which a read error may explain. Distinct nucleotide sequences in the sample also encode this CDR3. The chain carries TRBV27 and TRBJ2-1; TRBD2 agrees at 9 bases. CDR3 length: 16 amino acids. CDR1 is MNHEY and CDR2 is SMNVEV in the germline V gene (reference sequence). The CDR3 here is CASSLGGRAAYNEQFF. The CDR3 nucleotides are TGTGCTAGCAGTTTAGGCGGGAGGGCCGCCTACAATGAGCAGTTCTTC.

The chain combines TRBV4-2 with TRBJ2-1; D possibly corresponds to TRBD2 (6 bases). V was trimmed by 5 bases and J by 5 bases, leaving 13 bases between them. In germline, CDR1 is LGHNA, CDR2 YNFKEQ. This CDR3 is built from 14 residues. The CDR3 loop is CASSLGGGNNEQFF. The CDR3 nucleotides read TGTGCCAGCAGCTTAGGTGGAGGGAACAATGAGCAGTTCTTC.

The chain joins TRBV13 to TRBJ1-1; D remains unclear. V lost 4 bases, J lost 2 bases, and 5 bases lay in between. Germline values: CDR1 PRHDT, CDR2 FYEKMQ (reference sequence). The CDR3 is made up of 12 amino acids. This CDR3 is CASSSDNTEAFF. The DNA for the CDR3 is TGTGCCAGCAGCTCAGATAACACTGAAGCTTTCTTT.

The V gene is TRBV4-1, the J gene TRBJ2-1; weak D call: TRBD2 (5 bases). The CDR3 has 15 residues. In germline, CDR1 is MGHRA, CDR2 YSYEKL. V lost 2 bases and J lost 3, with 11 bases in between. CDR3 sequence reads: CASSQSTAVYNEQFF. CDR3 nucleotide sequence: TGCGCCAGCAGCCAAAGTACAGCGGTCTACAATGAGCAGTTCTTC.

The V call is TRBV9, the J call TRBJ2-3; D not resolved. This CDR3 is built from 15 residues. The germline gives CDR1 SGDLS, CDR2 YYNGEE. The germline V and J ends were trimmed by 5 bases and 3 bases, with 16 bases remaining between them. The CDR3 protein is CASSLGWVSTDTQYF. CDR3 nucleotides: TGTGCCAGCAGTCTCGGGTGGGTTTCGACAGATACGCAGTATTTT.

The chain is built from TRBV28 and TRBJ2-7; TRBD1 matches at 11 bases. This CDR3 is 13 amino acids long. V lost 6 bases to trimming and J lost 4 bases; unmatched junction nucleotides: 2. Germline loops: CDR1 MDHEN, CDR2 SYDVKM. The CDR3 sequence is CASRGQGAYEQYF. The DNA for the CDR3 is TGTGCCAGCAGAGGACAGGGGGCTTACGAGCAGTACTTC.

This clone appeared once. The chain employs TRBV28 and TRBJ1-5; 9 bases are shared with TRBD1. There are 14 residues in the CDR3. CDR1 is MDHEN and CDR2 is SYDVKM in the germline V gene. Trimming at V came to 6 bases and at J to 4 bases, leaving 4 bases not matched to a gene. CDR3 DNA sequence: TGTGCCAGCAGCCCTGGACAGGGGAATCAGCCCCAGCATTTT. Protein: CASSPGQGNQPQHF.